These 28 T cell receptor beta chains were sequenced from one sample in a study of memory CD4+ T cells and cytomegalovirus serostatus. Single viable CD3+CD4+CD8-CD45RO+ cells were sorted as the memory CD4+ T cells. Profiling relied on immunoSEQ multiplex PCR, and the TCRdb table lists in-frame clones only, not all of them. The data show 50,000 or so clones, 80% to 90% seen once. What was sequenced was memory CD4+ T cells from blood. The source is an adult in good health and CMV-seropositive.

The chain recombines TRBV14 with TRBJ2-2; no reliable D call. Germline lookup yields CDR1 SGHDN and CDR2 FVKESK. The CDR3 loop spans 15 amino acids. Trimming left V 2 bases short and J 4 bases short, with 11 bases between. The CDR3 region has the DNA TGTGCCAGCAGCCAACGTATCGCCGGCACCGGGGAGCTGTTTTTT. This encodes CASSQRIAGTGELFF.

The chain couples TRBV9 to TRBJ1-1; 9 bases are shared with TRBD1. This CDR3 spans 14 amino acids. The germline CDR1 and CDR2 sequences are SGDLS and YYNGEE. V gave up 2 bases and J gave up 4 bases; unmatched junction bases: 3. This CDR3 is CASSVDRGSTEAFF. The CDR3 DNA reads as TGTGCCAGCAGCGTTGACAGGGGGTCCACTGAAGCTTTCTTT.

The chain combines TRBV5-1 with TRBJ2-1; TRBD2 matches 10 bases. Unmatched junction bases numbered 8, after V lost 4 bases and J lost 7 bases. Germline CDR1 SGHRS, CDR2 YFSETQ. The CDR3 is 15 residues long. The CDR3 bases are TGCGCCAGCAGCGCGACTAGCGGGCAGTTAAATGAGCAGTTCTTC. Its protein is CASSATSGQLNEQFF.

The CDR3 bases are TGTGCCAGCAGCTTAGACAAAGTCACAGATACGCAGTATTTT. Its translation is CASSLDKVTDTQYF. This chain joins TRBV7-2 and TRBJ2-3; D remains ambiguous. V dropped 1 base and J dropped 2 bases, with 7 bases sitting between them. Germline values: CDR1 SGHTA, CDR2 FQGNSA. The CDR3 extends over 14 amino acids.

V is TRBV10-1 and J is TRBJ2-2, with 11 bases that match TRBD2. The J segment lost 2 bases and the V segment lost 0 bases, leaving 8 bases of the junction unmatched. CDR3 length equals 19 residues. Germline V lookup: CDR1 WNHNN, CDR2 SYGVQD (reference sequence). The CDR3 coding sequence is TGCGCCAGCAGTGAGTCGATAGGGCTAGCGGGAGGAAACACCGGGGAGCTGTTTTTT. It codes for CASSESIGLAGGNTGELFF.

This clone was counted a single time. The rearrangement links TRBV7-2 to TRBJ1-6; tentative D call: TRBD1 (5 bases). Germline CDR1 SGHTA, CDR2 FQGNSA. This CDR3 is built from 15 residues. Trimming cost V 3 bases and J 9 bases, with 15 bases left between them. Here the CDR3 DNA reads TGTGCCAGCAGCTTGTCATTAGGGGCAAGTTCACCCCTCCACTTT. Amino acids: CASSLSLGASSPLHF.

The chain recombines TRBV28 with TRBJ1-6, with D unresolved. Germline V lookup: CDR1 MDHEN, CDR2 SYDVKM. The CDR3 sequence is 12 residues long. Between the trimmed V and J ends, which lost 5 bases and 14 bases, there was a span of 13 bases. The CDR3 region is CASSRHSQALHF. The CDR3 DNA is TGTGCCAGCAGTCGACACTCCCAGGCCCTCCACTTT.

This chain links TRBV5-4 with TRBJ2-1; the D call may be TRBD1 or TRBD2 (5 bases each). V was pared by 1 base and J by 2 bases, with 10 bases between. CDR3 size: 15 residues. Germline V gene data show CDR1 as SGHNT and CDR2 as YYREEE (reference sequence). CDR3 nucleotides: TGTGCCAGCAGCTTGCGGGACGTCCCCTACAATGAGCAGTTCTTC. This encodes CASSLRDVPYNEQFF.

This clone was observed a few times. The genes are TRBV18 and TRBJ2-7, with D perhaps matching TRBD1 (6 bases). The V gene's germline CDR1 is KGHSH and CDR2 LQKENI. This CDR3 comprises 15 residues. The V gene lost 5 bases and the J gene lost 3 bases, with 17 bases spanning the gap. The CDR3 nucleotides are TGTGCCAGCTCAACGGACACAGGGCCCCGCTACGAGCAGTACTTC. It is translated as CASSTDTGPRYEQYF.

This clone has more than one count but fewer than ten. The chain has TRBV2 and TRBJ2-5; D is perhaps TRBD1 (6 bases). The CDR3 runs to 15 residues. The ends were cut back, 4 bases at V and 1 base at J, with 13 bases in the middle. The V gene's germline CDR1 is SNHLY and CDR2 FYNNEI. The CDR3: CASSVSEGVQETQYF. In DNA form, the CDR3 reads TGTGCCAGCAGTGTCTCTGAGGGGGTCCAAGAGACCCAGTACTTC.

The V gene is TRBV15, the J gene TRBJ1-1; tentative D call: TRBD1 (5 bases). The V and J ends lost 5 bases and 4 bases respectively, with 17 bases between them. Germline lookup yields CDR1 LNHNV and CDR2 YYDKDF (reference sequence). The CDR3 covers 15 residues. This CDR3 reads CATSSRGGVGTEAFF. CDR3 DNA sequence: TGTGCCACCAGCTCCCGGGGAGGGGTAGGCACTGAAGCTTTCTTT.

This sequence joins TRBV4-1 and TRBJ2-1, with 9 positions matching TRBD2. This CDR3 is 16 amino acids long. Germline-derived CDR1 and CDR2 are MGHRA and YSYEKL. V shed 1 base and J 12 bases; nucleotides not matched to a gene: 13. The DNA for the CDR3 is TGCGCCAGCAGCCAAGCAACCCCCACGCGAGCGGGGGGGCAGTTCTTC. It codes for CASSQATPTRAGGQFF.

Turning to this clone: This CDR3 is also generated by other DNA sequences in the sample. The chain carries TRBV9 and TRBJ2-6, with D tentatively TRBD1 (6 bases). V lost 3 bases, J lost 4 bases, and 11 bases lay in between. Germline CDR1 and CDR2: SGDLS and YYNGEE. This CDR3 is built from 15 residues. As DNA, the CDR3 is TGTGCCAGCAGCGCACAGGGTTCCGGGGCCAACGTCCTGACTTTC. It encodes CASSAQGSGANVLTF.

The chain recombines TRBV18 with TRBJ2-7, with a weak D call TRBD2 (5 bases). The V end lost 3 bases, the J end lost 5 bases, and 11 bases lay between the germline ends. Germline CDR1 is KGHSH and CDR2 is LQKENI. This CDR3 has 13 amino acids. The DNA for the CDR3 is TGTGCCAGCTCACCGGGTGGAGGCGACGAGCAGTACTTC. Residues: CASSPGGGDEQYF.

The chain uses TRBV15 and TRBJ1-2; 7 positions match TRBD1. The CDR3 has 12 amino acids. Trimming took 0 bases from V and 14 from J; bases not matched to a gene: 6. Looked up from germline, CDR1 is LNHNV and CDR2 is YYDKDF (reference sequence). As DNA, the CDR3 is TGTGCCACCAGCAGAGATTGGCAGGGGGTAACCTTC. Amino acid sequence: CATSRDWQGVTF.

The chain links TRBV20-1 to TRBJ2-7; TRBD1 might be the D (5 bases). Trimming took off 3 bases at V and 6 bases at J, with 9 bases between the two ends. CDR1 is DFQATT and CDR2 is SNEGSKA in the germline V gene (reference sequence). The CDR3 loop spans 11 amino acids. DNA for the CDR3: TGCAGTGCTAGGCCAGGGCCCGAGCAGTACTTC. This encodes CSARPGPEQYF.

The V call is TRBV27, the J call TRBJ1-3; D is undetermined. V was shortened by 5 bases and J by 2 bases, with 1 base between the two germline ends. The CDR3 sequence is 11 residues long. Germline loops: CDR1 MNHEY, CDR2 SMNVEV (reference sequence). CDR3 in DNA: TGTGCCAGCAGTGCTGGAAACACCATATATTTT. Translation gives CASSAGNTIYF.

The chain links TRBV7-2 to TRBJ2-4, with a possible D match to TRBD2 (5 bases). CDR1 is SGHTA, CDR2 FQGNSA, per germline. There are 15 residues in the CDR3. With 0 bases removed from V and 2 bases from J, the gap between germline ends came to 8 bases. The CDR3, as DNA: TGTGCCAGCAGCTTAGCCCAGGACTCCAAAAACATTCAGTACTTC. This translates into CASSLAQDSKNIQYF.

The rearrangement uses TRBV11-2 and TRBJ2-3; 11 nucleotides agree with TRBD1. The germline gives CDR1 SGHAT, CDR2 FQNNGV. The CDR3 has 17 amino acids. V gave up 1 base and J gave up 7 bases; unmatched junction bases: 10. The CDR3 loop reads CASSLAGGTGGRNTQYF. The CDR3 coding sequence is TGTGCCAGCAGCTTAGCAGGGGGGACAGGGGGACGAAATACGCAGTATTTT. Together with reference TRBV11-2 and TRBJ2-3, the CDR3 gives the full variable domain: EAGVAQSPRYKIIEKRQSVAFWCNPISGHATLYWYQQILGQGPKLLIQFQNNGVVDDSQLPKDRFSAERLKGVDSTLKIQPAKLEDSAVYLCASSLAGGTGGRNTQYFGPGTRLTVL.

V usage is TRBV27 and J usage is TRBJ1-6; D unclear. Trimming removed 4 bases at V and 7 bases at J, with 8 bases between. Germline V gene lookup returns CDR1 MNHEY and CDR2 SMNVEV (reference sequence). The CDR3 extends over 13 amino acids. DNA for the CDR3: TGTGCCAGCAGTTCCCCCGGGAATTCACCCCTCCACTTT. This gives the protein CASSSPGNSPLHF.

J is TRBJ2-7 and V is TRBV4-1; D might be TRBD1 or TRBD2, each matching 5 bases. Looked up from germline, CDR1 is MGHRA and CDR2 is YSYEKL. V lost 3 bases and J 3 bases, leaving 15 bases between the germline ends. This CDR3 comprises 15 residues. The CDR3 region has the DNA TGCGCCAGCAGCCAGCCGGGAAGGGGAATCTACGAGCAGTACTTC. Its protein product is CASSQPGRGIYEQYF.

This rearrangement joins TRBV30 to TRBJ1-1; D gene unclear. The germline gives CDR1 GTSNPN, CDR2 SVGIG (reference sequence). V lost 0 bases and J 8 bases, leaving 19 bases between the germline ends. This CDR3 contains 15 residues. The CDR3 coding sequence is TGTGCCTGGAGTGTTCCCTCGTGGGATATGAGAGAAGCTTTCTTT. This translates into CAWSVPSWDMREAFF.

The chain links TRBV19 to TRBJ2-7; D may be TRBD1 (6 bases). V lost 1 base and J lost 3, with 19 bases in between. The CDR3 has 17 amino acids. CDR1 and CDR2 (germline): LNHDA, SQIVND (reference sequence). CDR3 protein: CASSIVRPDRGLYEQYF. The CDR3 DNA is TGTGCCAGTAGTATAGTCCGACCGGACAGAGGCCTCTACGAGCAGTACTTC.

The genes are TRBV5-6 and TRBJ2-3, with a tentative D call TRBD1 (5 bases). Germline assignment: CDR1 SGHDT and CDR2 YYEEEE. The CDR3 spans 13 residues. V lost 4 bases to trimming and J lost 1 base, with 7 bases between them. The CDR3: CASSKQGTDTQYF. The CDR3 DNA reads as TGTGCCAGCAGCAAACAGGGCACAGATACGCAGTATTTT.

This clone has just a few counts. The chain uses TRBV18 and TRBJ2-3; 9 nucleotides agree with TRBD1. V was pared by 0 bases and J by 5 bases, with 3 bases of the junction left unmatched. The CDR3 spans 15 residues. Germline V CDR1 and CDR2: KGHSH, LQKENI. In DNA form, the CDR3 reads TGTGCCAGCTCACCACCAGGGACAGGGATAGATACGCAGTATTTT. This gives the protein CASSPPGTGIDTQYF.

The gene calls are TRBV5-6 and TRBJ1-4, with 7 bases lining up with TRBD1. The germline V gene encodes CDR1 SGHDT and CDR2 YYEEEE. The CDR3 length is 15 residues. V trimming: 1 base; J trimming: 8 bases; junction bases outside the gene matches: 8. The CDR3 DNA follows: TGTGCCAGCAGCTTGTCGAAGGGGGCCCAAGAAAAACTGTTTTTT. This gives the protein CASSLSKGAQEKLFF.

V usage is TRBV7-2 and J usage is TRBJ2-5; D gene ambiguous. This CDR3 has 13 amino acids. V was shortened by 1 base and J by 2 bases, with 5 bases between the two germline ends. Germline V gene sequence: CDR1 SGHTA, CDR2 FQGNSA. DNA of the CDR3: TGTGCCAGCAGCTTAGGGTGGCAAGAGACCCAGTACTTC. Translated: CASSLGWQETQYF.

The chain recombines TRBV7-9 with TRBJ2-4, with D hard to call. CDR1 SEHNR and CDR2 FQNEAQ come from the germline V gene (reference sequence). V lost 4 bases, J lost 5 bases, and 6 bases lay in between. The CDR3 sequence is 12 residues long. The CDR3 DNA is TGTGCCAGCAGCTCGGTTGAAAACATTCAGTACTTC. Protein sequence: CASSSVENIQYF.